Following are 26 T cell receptor beta chains from one sample sequenced in a study of T cells after yellow fever vaccination. TCRdb re-called the 5' RACE reads through MiXCR, storing one row per CDR3 protein. The sample contains 250,000 to 300,000 distinct CDR3 sequences, roughly 8.7% of which appear only once. This specimen was CD4+ T cells sorted from PBMCs, taken 5 days after the yellow fever booster vaccination. These receptor sequences come from a man aged 18 to 35 who received the YFV17D yellow fever vaccine.

This clonotype was picked up one time. V is TRBV20-1 and J is TRBJ1-4; no definite D call. The CDR3 runs to 13 residues. From germline, CDR1 is DFQATT and CDR2 SNEGSKA (reference sequence). V lost 0 bases and J lost 4, with 6 bases in between. The CDR3 DNA reads as TGCAGTGCTAGAGAGGGTTTTAATGAAAAACTGTTTTTT. Protein: CSAREGFNEKLFF.

V gene TRBV24-1 combines with J gene TRBJ2-3; TRBD1 agrees at 7 bases. V dropped 4 bases and J dropped 0; count of bases not matched to a gene: 6. This CDR3 contains 16 residues. Per germline, CDR1 KGHDR and CDR2 SFDVKD. Written as DNA, the CDR3 is TGTGCCACCAGTGACCCCGGGACAGCTAGCACAGATACGCAGTATTTT. This translates into CATSDPGTASTDTQYF.

The genes are TRBV4-2 and TRBJ2-5, with TRBD2 matching over 7 bases. Per the germline V gene, CDR1 is LGHNA and CDR2 is YNFKEQ. This CDR3 has 15 residues. Losses at the gene ends were 1 base for V and 2 bases for J; bases not matched to a gene: 4. CDR3: CASSQGLAAQETQYF. The CDR3 DNA sequence: TGTGCCAGCAGCCAAGGTCTAGCGGCGCAAGAGACCCAGTACTTC.

The table lists this clonotype with a few counts. The gene calls are TRBV25-1 and TRBJ1-3; D is ambiguous. Trimming pared 3 bases from V and 8 bases from J, leaving 11 bases between. This CDR3 has 13 amino acids. Germline lookup yields CDR1 MGHDK and CDR2 SYGVNS. The CDR3: CASSDYREDTIYF. CDR3 bases: TGTGCCAGCAGTGACTATCGGGAGGACACCATATATTTT.

This clonotype came up many times. CDR3 nucleotides: TGCGCCAGCAGCGCGGGGGCCAGCAATCAGCCCCAGCATTTT. It encodes CASSAGASNQPQHF. This chain uses TRBV5-1 with TRBJ1-5, with D tentatively TRBD1 (6 bases). CDR1 and CDR2 from the germline V gene are SGHRS and YFSETQ. The CDR3 has 14 amino acids. V gave up 4 bases and J gave up 1 base, with 9 bases separating them.

On this clonotype: This could be a read error, since a much larger clone is one nucleotide away. The chain uses TRBV7-2 and TRBJ1-1; D is unresolved. The length of the CDR3 is 16 residues. Germline assignment: CDR1 SGHTA and CDR2 FQGNSA. The CDR3 sequence is CASSPRGTGMNTDAFF. In DNA, the CDR3 is TGTGCCAGCAGCCCTCGGGGTACCGGGATGAACACTGATGCTTTCTTT.

The V gene is TRBV7-2, the J gene TRBJ2-7; D possibly corresponds to TRBD1 (6 bases). This CDR3 contains 15 residues. Germline V gene lookup returns CDR1 SGHTA and CDR2 FQGNSA. Trimming shortened V by 5 bases and J by 3 bases, and 17 bases separated the two germline ends. The CDR3 loop reads CASSISGQGYYEQYV. The CDR3 DNA reads as TGTGCCAGCAGCATCTCGGGGCAGGGGTACTACGAGCAGTACGTC.

J is TRBJ2-3 and V is TRBV5-1; D gene uncertain. Trimming left V 4 bases short and J 6 bases short, with 6 bases between. CDR1 is SGHRS, CDR2 YFSETQ, per germline. The CDR3 consists of 11 residues. The CDR3 sequence is CASSGWDTQYF. The CDR3 DNA reads TGCGCCAGCAGCGGTTGGGATACGCAGTATTTT.

In this sample, this clonotype turned up many times. The rearrangement uses TRBV19 and TRBJ2-3; D is possibly TRBD1 (6 bases). The germline V gene encodes CDR1 LNHDA and CDR2 SQIVND (reference sequence). CDR3 length: 14 residues. Trimming pared 5 bases from V and 6 bases from J, leaving 15 bases between. CDR3 in amino acids: CASSAGTTRDTQYF. The CDR3 DNA is TGTGCCAGTAGTGCCGGGACAACCAGGGATACGCAGTATTTT. Full variable domain (remainder filled in from reference TRBV19 and TRBJ2-3): DGGITQSPKYLFRKEGQNVTLSCEQNLNHDAMYWYRQDPGQGLRLIYYSQIVNDFQKGDIAEGYSVSREKKESFPLTVTSAQKNPTAFYLCASSAGTTRDTQYFGPGTRLTVL.

This clonotype has only a few counts. This sequence joins TRBV5-1 and TRBJ1-3; D gene ambiguous. CDR1 is SGHRS and CDR2 is YFSETQ in the germline V gene. The germline V and J ends were trimmed by 4 bases and 0 bases, with 8 bases remaining between them. The CDR3 runs to 14 residues. The CDR3 DNA reads as TGCGCCAGCAGCCCCGGGAGCTCTGGAAACACCATATATTTT. It codes for CASSPGSSGNTIYF.

This clonotype was counted between two and nine times. The rearrangement links TRBV20-1 to TRBJ2-1, with D possibly TRBD2 on 5 matching bases. Deletions cut 4 bases from V and 5 bases from J, with 15 bases between. CDR1 and CDR2 (germline): DFQATT, SNEGSKA (reference sequence). The CDR3 has 14 residues. The DNA of the CDR3 is TGCAGTGCTACGGGGTTATCTTACCACAATGAGCAGTTCTTC. Amino acid sequence: CSATGLSYHNEQFF.

The chain has TRBV9 and TRBJ1-1, with TRBD1 as a possible D gene (6 bases). Trimming pared 4 bases from V and 2 bases from J, leaving 15 bases between. The CDR3 is made up of 15 amino acids. Per the germline V gene, CDR1 is SGDLS and CDR2 is YYNGEE. The CDR3 protein is CASSPRGAVNTEAFF. Written as DNA, the CDR3 is TGTGCCAGCAGCCCTAGGGGGGCCGTAAACACTGAAGCTTTCTTT.

This clonotype was counted a few times. The chain carries TRBV5-1 and TRBJ1-2, with TRBD1 identical over 8 bases. The CDR3 covers 14 residues. J lost 2 bases, V lost 3 bases, and 3 bases had no gene match. The germline gives CDR1 SGHRS, CDR2 YFSETQ. DNA for the CDR3: TGCGCCAGCAGCTGGACAGGGTCGAACTATGGCTACACCTTC. Its translation is CASSWTGSNYGYTF. Complete variable domain (other parts from reference TRBV5-1 and TRBJ1-2): KAGVTQTPRYLIKTRGQQVTLSCSPISGHRSVSWYQQTPGQGLQFLFEYFSETQRNKGNFPGRFSGRQFSNSRSEMNVSTLELGDSALYLCASSWTGSNYGYTFGSGTRLTVV.

In its sample, this clonotype was seen a few times. The J gene is TRBJ2-2, the V gene TRBV19, with a tentative D call TRBD1 (6 bases). Germline V CDR1 and CDR2: LNHDA, SQIVND (reference sequence). Trimming cost V 4 bases and J 6 bases, with 18 bases left between them. The CDR3 loop spans 16 amino acids. Written as DNA, the CDR3 is TGTGCCAGTAGTACCAGTACAGGGTGGATCTCCGGGGAGCTGTTTTTT. It encodes CASSTSTGWISGELFF.

This clonotype showed up just a few times. The chain couples TRBV20-1 to TRBJ2-3, with 9 bases fitting TRBD1. V shed 2 bases, J shed 5 bases, and the junction held 8 bases outside the gene matches. The CDR3 is 15 residues long. The germline V gene encodes CDR1 DFQATT and CDR2 SNEGSKA (reference sequence). The CDR3 nucleotides read TGCAGTGCTAGACCCTCGGGACAGGGAATAGATACGCAGTATTTT. Protein sequence: CSARPSGQGIDTQYF.

In this sample, this clonotype turned up many times. The chain couples TRBV7-9 to TRBJ2-3; D not resolved. CDR1 and CDR2 from the germline V gene are SEHNR and FQNEAQ (reference sequence). The CDR3 covers 14 residues. Between the trimmed V and J ends, which lost 1 base and 0 bases, there was a span of 5 bases. The CDR3 spells CASSLEASTDTQYF. The CDR3 DNA sequence: TGTGCCAGCAGCTTAGAGGCTAGCACAGATACGCAGTATTTT. The full variable domain, in which reference TRBV7-9 and TRBJ2-3 provide the parts outside the CDR3, is DTGVSQNPRHKITKRGQNVTFRCDPISEHNRLYWYRQTLGQGPEFLTYFQNEAQLEKSRLLSDRFSAERPKGSFSTLEIQRTEQGDSAMYLCASSLEASTDTQYFGPGTRLTVL.

This clonotype has a count of ten or more. The chain recombines TRBV6-6 with TRBJ2-2; tentative D call: TRBD1 (6 bases). Germline CDR1 and CDR2: MNHNY and SVGAGI (reference sequence). The CDR3 is 16 amino acids. With 6 bases removed from V and 4 bases from J, the gap between germline ends came to 18 bases. CDR3 nucleotide sequence: TGTGCCAGCAGGACCGCCCGGACAGCCGCCACCGGGGAGCTGTTTTTT. Encoded protein: CASRTARTAATGELFF.

This clonotype was picked up many times. The V gene is TRBV20-1, the J gene TRBJ2-1; 7 positions agree with TRBD1. Per the germline V gene, CDR1 is DFQATT and CDR2 is SNEGSKA (reference sequence). Trimming took 6 bases from V and 3 from J; bases not matched to a gene: 14. The CDR3 is made up of 16 amino acids. The CDR3 region has the DNA TGCAGTGCCCTAGACCCGGGACAGACTCTCTACAATGAGCAGTTCTTC. It encodes CSALDPGQTLYNEQFF.

The rearrangement links TRBV2 to TRBJ2-7; 7 bases line up with TRBD1. From germline, CDR1 is SNHLY and CDR2 FYNNEI. V was clipped by 6 bases and J by 1 base; unmatched bases: 6. This CDR3 is built from 14 residues. The CDR3 region is CASSNDRASYEQYV. The CDR3 DNA reads as TGTGCCAGCAGCAACGACAGGGCGTCCTACGAGCAGTACGTC.

The chain recombines TRBV20-1 with TRBJ1-1, with D possibly matching TRBD1 (6 bases). The CDR3 has 13 residues. Germline V gene sequence: CDR1 DFQATT, CDR2 SNEGSKA (reference sequence). Trimming took 3 bases from V and 4 from J, leaving 12 bases between them. CDR3 region: CSASRDRTTEAFF. The CDR3 nucleotides read TGCAGTGCTAGCCGCGACAGGACCACTGAAGCTTTCTTT.

This clonotype was seen once. The CDR3 reads CASSEIGLPNTGELFF. CDR3 nucleotides: TGTGCCAGCAGTGAAATTGGCTTACCGAACACCGGGGAGCTGTTTTTT. The rearrangement uses TRBV2 and TRBJ2-2; D is undetermined. CDR3 length equals 16 residues. The V gene's germline CDR1 is SNHLY and CDR2 FYNNEI. Trimming stripped 2 bases from V and 0 bases from J, with 10 bases between.

The table lists this clonotype with a few counts. This chain joins TRBV24-1 and TRBJ2-2; D gene uncertain. This CDR3 spans 12 amino acids. Germline CDR1 is KGHDR and CDR2 is SFDVKD. The V end lost 5 bases, the J end lost 5 bases, and 5 bases lay between the germline ends. CDR3 amino acids: CATSAPTGELFF. The CDR3 DNA is TGTGCCACCAGTGCTCCGACCGGGGAGCTGTTTTTT.

The chain is built from TRBV7-3 and TRBJ2-1; 8 bases align to TRBD1. CDR1 is SGHTA, CDR2 FQGTGA, per germline. This CDR3 has 14 amino acids. V gave up 4 bases and J gave up 7 bases; unmatched junction bases: 6. The CDR3 bases are TGTGCCAGCAGCTCCGACAGGGGTTTGAATGAGCAGTTCTTC. Translated, it gives CASSSDRGLNEQFF.

Many counts were recorded for this clonotype. V gene TRBV5-1 combines with J gene TRBJ1-6; D is ambiguous. V was pared by 0 bases and J by 5 bases, with 9 bases between. Looked up from germline, CDR1 is SGHRS and CDR2 is YFSETQ. This CDR3 has 15 amino acids. The CDR3 DNA sequence: TGCGCCAGCAGCTTGGGTTTCGGCGATAATTCACCCCTCCACTTT. Translation gives CASSLGFGDNSPLHF.

This clonotype was detected a few times. The V gene is TRBV24-1, the J gene TRBJ2-1; 10 bases match TRBD2. V gave up 4 bases and J gave up 1 base; unmatched junction bases: 3. The CDR3 spans 16 residues. From germline, CDR1 is KGHDR and CDR2 SFDVKD. DNA of the CDR3: TGTGCCACCAGTGACCCGGGACTAGCGTCCTACAATGAGCAGTTCTTC. It yields the protein CATSDPGLASYNEQFF.

This chain connects TRBV29-1 to TRBJ2-3; possibly TRBD2 for D (6 bases). CDR1 SQVTM and CDR2 ANQGSEA come from the germline V gene. The CDR3 covers 13 residues. V gave up 4 bases and J gave up 8 bases, with 16 bases separating them. The CDR3 region is CSVACGGTCTQYF. The CDR3 region has the DNA TGCAGCGTTGCGTGTGGAGGGACCTGTACGCAGTATTTT.